Each of the 8 T cell receptor beta chains below was sequenced from the same sample in a study of radiation and T cells in renal cell carcinoma. Regarding time point: blood 2 weeks post-SBRT. Sample treatment: 15 Gy SBRT to primary tumor, nephrectomy 4 weeks later. The method was immunoSEQ multiplex PCR; TCRdb's version includes in-frame clones alone and lacks a portion of them. Of 120,000 or so clones detected, 88% appear once; the ten largest clones hold approximately 6%. Sequenced here: blood, sampled from a patient whose treatment included radiotherapy and nephrectomy. These TCRs come from a woman in her seventies with renal cell carcinoma.

V is TRBV19 and J is TRBJ1-1; no reliable D call. Trimming shortened V by 1 base and J by 0 bases, and 15 bases separated the two germline ends. CDR1 and CDR2 from the germline V gene are LNHDA and SQIVND (reference sequence). The CDR3 covers 17 residues. The CDR3, as DNA: TGTGCCAGTAGTATAGCCCGGGTAGGCCCCATGAACACTGAAGCTTTCTTT. Translation: CASSIARVGPMNTEAFF.

The J gene is TRBJ1-2, the V gene TRBV2, with D possibly being TRBD1 (5 bases). The CDR3 runs to 13 residues. Trimming stripped 4 bases from V and 6 bases from J, with 12 bases between. Germline lookup yields CDR1 SNHLY and CDR2 FYNNEI. The CDR3 here is CASSAGREHGYTF. Written as DNA, the CDR3 is TGTGCCAGCAGTGCTGGCAGGGAGCATGGCTACACCTTC.

This clone was recorded a few times. The V gene is TRBV2, the J gene TRBJ1-1, with D perhaps matching TRBD1 (6 bases). This CDR3 contains 14 residues. Germline CDR1 and CDR2: SNHLY and FYNNEI. V lost 4 bases and J lost 5, with 14 bases in between. CDR3 DNA sequence: TGTGCCAGCAGTGGGAGCAGGGGCGCGACTGAAGCTTTCTTT. Protein product: CASSGSRGATEAFF.

This clone came up once. The gene calls are TRBV6-5 and TRBJ2-6; TRBD2 might be the D (6 bases). The V gene lost 4 bases and the J gene lost 0 bases, with 10 bases spanning the gap. Germline values: CDR1 MNHEY, CDR2 SVGAGI. The CDR3 covers 16 residues. This CDR3 is CASSSRGPSGANVLTF. As DNA, the CDR3 is TGTGCCAGCAGTTCGCGGGGCCCCTCTGGGGCCAACGTCCTGACTTTC.

The chain is built from TRBV30 and TRBJ1-5, with a possible D match to TRBD1 (6 bases). Trimming pared 5 bases from V and 2 bases from J, leaving 13 bases between. Germline loops: CDR1 GTSNPN, CDR2 SVGIG (reference sequence). This CDR3 has 14 amino acids. CDR3: CAWEGGNGNQPQHF. The CDR3, as DNA: TGTGCCTGGGAGGGGGGGAATGGCAATCAGCCCCAGCATTTT.

The chain couples TRBV19 to TRBJ2-3; D unclear. The germline V and J ends were trimmed by 2 bases and 4 bases, with 7 bases remaining between them. The CDR3 consists of 13 residues. The germline V gene has CDR1 LNHDA and CDR2 SQIVND (reference sequence). CDR3 DNA: TGTGCCAGTAGTATATTTTCCGCAGATACGCAGTATTTT. Protein: CASSIFSADTQYF.

CDR3 protein: CASTRGTGELFF. For the CDR3, the DNA is TGTGCCAGCACGCGGGGGACCGGGGAGCTGTTTTTT. The V gene is TRBV28, the J gene TRBJ2-2; TRBD2 agrees at 7 bases. Germline V gene sequence: CDR1 MDHEN, CDR2 SYDVKM. The CDR3 sequence is 12 residues long. Trimming at V came to 7 bases and at J to 5 bases, leaving 1 base not matched to a gene.

V gene TRBV2 combines with J gene TRBJ1-1; 10 nucleotides align to TRBD1. Germline V gene lookup returns CDR1 SNHLY and CDR2 FYNNEI. The length of the CDR3 is 13 residues. The junction had 1 base not matched to a gene; V was cut back by 4 bases and J by 5 bases. CDR3 region: CASSGGQGTEAFF. For the CDR3, the DNA is TGTGCCAGCAGTGGGGGACAGGGGACTGAAGCTTTCTTT.